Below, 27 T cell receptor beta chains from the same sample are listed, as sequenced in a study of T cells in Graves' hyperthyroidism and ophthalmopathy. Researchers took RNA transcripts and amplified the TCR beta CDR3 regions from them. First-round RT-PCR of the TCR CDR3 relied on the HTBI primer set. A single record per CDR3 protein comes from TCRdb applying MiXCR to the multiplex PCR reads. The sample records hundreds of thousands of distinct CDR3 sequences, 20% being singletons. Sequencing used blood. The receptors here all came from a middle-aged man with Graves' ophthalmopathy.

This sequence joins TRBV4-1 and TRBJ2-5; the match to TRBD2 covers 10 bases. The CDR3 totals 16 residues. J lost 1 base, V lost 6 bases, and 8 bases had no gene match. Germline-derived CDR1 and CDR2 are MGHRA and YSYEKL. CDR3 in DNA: TGCGCCAGCAGTGGGCTAGCGGGAGCCTCCCAAGAGACCCAGTACTTC. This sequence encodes CASSGLAGASQETQYF.

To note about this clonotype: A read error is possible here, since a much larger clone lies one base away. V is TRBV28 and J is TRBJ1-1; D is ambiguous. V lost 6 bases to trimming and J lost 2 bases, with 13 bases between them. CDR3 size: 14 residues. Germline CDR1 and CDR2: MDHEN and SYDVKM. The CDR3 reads CASSPPPHNTEAFF. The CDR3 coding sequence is TGTGCCAGCAGCCCACCCCCCCACAACACTGAAGCTTTCTTT.

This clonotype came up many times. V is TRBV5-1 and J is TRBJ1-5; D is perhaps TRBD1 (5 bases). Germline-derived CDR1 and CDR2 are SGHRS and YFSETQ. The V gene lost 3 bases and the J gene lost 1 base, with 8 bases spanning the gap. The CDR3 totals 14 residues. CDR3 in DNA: TGCGCCAGCAGCTCGGGACTCAGCAATCAGCCCCAGCATTTT. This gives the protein CASSSGLSNQPQHF.

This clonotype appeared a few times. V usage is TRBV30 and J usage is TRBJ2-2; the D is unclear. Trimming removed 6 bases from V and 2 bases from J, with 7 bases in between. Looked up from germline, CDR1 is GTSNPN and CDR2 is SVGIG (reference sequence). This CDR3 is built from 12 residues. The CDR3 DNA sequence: TGTGCCTGTGATGAAAACACCGGGGAGCTGTTTTTT. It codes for CACDENTGELFF.

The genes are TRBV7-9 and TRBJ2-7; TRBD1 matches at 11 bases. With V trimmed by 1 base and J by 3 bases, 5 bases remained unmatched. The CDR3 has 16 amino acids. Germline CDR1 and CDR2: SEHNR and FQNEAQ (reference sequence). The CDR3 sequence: CASSLGMGTGGYEQYF. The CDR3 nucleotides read TGTGCCAGCAGCTTAGGGATGGGGACAGGGGGCTACGAGCAGTACTTC. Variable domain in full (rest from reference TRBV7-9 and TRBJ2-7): DTGVSQNPRHKITKRGQNVTFRCDPISEHNRLYWYRQTLGQGPEFLTYFQNEAQLEKSRLLSDRFSAERPKGSFSTLEIQRTEQGDSAMYLCASSLGMGTGGYEQYFGPGTRLTVT.

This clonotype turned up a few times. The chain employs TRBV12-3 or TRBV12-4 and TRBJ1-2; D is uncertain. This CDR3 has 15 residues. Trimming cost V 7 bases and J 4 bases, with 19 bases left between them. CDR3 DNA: TGTGCCAGCATTAATTCACCGAAAGTCCCCTATGGCTACACCTTC. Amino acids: CASINSPKVPYGYTF.

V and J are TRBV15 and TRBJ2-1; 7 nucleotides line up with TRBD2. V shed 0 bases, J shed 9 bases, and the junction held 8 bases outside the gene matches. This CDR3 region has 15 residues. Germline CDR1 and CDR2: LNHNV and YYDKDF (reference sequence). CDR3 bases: TGTGCCACCAGCAGAGATCCGGGAGGTGTGGGTGAGCAGTTCTTC. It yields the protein CATSRDPGGVGEQFF.

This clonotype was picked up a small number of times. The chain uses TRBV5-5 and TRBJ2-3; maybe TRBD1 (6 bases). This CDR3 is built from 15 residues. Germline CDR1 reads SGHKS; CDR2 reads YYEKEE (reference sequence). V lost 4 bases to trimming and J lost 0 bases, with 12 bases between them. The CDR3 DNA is TGTGCCAGCAGCCCCACAGGGTGGAGCACAGATACGCAGTATTTT. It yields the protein CASSPTGWSTDTQYF.

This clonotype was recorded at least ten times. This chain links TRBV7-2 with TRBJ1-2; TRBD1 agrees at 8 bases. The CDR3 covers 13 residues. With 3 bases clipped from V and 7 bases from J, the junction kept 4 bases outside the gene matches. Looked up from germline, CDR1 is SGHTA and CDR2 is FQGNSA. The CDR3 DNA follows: TGTGCCAGCAGCTTCGGACAGGGAACTGGCTACACCTTC. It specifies CASSFGQGTGYTF. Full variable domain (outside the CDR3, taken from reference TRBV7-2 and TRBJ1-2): GAGVSQSPSNKVTEKGKDVELRCDPISGHTALYWYRQSLGQGLEFLIYFQGNSAPDKSGLPSDRFSAERTGGSVSTLTIQRTQQEDSAVYLCASSFGQGTGYTFGSGTRLTVV.

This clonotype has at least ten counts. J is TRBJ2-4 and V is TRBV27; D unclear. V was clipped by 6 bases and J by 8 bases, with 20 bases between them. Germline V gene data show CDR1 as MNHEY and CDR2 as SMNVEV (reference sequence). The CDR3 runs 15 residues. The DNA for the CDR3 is TGTGCCAGCAGGGGGTACGGCGCAACCGCGGACATTCAGTACTTC. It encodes CASRGYGATADIQYF.

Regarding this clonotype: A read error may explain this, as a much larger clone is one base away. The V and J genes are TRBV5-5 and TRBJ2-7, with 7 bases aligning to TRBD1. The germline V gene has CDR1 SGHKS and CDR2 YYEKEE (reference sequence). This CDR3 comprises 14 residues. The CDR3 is CASSPDRIPHEQYF. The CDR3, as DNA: TGCGCCAGCAGCCCGGACAGGATCCCCCACGAGCAGTACTTC. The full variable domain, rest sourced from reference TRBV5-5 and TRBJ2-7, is DAGVTQSPTHLIKTRGQQVTLRCSPISGHKSVSWYQQVLGQGPQFIFQYYEKEERGRGNFPDRFSARQFPNYSSELNVNALLLGDSALYLCASSPDRIPHEQYFGPGTRLTVT.

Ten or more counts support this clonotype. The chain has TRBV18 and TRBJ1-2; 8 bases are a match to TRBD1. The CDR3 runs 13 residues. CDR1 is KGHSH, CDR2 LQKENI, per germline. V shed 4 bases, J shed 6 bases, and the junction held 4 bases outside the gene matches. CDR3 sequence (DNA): TGTGCCAGCTCACTCCTGGACAGGGATGGCTACACCTTC. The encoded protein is CASSLLDRDGYTF. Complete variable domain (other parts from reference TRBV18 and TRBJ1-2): NAGVMQNPRHLVRRRGQEARLRCSPMKGHSHVYWYRQLPEEGLKFMVYLQKENIIDESGMPKERFSAEFPKEGPSILRIQQVVRGDSAAYFCASSLLDRDGYTFGSGTRLTVV.

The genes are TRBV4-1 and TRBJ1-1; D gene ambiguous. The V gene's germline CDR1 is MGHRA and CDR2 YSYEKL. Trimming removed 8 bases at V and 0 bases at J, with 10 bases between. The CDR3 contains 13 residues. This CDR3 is CASASVLNTEAFF. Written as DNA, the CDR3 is TGCGCCAGCGCGTCGGTGCTGAACACTGAAGCTTTCTTT.

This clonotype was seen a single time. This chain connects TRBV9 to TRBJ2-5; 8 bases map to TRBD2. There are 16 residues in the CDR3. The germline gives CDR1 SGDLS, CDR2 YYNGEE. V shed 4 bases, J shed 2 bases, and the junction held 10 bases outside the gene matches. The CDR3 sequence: CASSPGERGLQETQYF. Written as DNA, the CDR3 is TGTGCCAGCAGCCCCGGCGAGCGGGGGCTACAAGAGACCCAGTACTTC.

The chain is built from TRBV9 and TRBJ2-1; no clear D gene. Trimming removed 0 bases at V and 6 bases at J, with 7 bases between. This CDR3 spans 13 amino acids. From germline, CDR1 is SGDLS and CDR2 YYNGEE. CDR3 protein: CASSVELLNEQFF. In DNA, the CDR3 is TGTGCCAGCAGCGTAGAACTACTCAATGAGCAGTTCTTC.

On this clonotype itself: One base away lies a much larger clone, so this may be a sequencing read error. The CDR3 is CASSSALSGRPVNEQFF. CDR3 bases: TGTGCCAGCAGCTCAGCGCTTTCAGGGAGGCCGGTGAATGAGCAGTTCTTC. The J gene is TRBJ2-1, the V gene TRBV7-9, with TRBD2 as a possible D gene (6 bases). From germline, CDR1 is SEHNR and CDR2 FQNEAQ (reference sequence). This CDR3 comprises 17 residues. Trimming shortened V by 4 bases and J by 7 bases, and 23 bases separated the two germline ends.

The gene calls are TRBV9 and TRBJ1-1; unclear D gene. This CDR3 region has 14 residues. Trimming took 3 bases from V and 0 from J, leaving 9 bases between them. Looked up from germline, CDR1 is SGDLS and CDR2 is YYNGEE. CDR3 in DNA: TGTGCCAGCAGCGGCAGGACCTTGAACACTGAAGCTTTCTTT. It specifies CASSGRTLNTEAFF. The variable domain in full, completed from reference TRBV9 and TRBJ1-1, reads DSGVTQTPKHLITATGQRVTLRCSPRSGDLSVYWYQQSLDQGLQFLIQYYNGEERAKGNILERFSAQQFPDLHSELNLSSLELGDSALYFCASSGRTLNTEAFFGQGTRLTVV.

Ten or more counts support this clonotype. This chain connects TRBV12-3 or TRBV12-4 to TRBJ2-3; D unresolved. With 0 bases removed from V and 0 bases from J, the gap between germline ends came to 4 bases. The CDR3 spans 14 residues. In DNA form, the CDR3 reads TGTGCCAGCAGTTTAGCGGACAGCACAGATACGCAGTATTTT. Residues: CASSLADSTDTQYF.

The CDR3 sequence: CASSLDLDPSDTQYF. The CDR3, as DNA: TGTGCCAGCAGCTTAGATTTGGACCCCTCAGATACGCAGTATTTT. This chain joins TRBV11-1 and TRBJ2-3; D remains ambiguous. Trimming stripped 1 base from V and 4 bases from J, with 12 bases between. The CDR3 covers 15 residues. Germline CDR1 SGHAT, CDR2 FQDESV (reference sequence).

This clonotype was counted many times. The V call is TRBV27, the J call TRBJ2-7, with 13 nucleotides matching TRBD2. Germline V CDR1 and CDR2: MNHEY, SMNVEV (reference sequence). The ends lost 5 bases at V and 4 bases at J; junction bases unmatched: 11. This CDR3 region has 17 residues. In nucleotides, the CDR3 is TGTGCCAGCAGTGTACACCGGGGACTAGCGGGAACTTACGAGCAGTACTTC. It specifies CASSVHRGLAGTYEQYF.

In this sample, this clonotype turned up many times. The CDR3 nucleotides read TGTGCCAGCAGCGCTTCAGGGGGCTATTCCTACGAGCAGTACTTC. Encoded protein: CASSASGGYSYEQYF. The chain carries TRBV11-3 and TRBJ2-7, with 8 bases matching TRBD1. Germline loops: CDR1 SGHNT, CDR2 YENEEA. CDR3 length equals 15 residues. V was clipped by 5 bases and J by 1 base; unmatched bases: 7.

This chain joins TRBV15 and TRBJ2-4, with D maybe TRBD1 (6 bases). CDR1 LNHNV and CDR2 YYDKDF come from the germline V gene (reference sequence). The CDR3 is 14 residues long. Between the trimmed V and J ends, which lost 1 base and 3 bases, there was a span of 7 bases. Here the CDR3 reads CATSRGTDKNIQYF. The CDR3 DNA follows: TGTGCCACCAGCAGAGGGACAGACAAAAACATTCAGTACTTC.

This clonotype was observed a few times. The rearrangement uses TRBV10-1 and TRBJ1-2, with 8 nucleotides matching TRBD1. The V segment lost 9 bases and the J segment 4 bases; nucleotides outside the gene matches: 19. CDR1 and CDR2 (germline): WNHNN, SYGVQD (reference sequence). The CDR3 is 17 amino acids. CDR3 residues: CASNLGGQERSLYGYTF. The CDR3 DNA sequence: TGCGCCAGTAACCTGGGGGGACAGGAAAGATCCCTCTATGGCTACACCTTC.

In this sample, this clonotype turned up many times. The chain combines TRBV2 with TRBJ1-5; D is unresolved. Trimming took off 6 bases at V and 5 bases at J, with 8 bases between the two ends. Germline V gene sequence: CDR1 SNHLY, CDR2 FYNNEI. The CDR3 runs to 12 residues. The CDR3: CASRGYDQPQHF. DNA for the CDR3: TGTGCCAGCAGGGGGTACGATCAGCCCCAGCATTTT.

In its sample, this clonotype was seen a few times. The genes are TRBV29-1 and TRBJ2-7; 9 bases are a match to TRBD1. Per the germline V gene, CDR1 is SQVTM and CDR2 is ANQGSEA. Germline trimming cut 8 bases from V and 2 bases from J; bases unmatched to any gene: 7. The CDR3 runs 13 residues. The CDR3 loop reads CSFSRDRAYEQYF. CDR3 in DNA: TGCAGCTTCAGCCGGGACAGGGCCTACGAGCAGTACTTC.

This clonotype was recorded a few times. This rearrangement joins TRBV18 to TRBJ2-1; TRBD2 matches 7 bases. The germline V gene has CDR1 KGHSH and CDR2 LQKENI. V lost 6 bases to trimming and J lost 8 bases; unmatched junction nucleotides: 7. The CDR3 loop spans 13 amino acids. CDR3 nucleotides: TGTGCCAGCTCCCCTGGGACTAAGGATGAGCAGTTCTTC. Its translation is CASSPGTKDEQFF.

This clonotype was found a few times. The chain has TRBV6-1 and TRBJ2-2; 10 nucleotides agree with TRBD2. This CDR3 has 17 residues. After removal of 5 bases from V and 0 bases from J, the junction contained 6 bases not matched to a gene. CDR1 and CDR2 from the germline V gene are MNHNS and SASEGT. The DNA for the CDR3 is TGTGCCAGCAGTAGCGGGAGGGCACGGTCGAACACCGGGGAGCTGTTTTTT. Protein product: CASSSGRARSNTGELFF.